The 27 T cell receptor beta chains given below trace back to one sample, sequenced in a study of blood T cell repertoires in COVID-19. Clones were sequenced by immunoSEQ multiplex PCR, and TCRdb holds only the in-frame ones, with some missing. In the table there are 200,000 to 250,000 clones, approximately 85% of which are singletons. Source material: PBMCs or T cells enriched from blood (not recorded which). These receptors all stem from a woman aged 45-65 years who had recovered from COVID-19.

This sequence joins TRBV11-2 and TRBJ1-2; 10 positions match TRBD1. CDR3 length: 13 residues. The J segment lost 6 bases and the V segment lost 5 bases, leaving 3 bases of the junction unmatched. Germline loops: CDR1 SGHAT, CDR2 FQNNGV. The CDR3 is CASSRGQGHGYTF. The CDR3 region has the DNA TGTGCCAGCAGCCGGGGACAGGGGCATGGCTACACCTTC.

This clone has more than one count but fewer than ten. The J gene is TRBJ2-7, the V gene TRBV7-2; 7 bases agree with TRBD1. The J segment lost 6 bases and the V segment lost 3 bases, leaving 8 bases of the junction unmatched. CDR1 is SGHTA and CDR2 is FQGNSA in the germline V gene. The CDR3 loop spans 14 amino acids. Written as DNA, the CDR3 is TGTGCCAGCAGCTTCACAAGACAGGGATCCGAGCAGTACTTC. Translated: CASSFTRQGSEQYF. Using reference TRBV7-2 and TRBJ2-7 for the parts outside the CDR3, the full variable domain is GAGVSQSPSNKVTEKGKDVELRCDPISGHTALYWYRQSLGQGLEFLIYFQGNSAPDKSGLPSDRFSAERTGGSVSTLTIQRTQQEDSAVYLCASSFTRQGSEQYFGPGTRLTVT.

V usage is TRBV4-1 and J usage is TRBJ1-4; 9 bases agree with TRBD1. The CDR3 consists of 15 residues. Germline V gives CDR1 MGHRA, CDR2 YSYEKL. V lost 3 bases and J lost 6; bases outside the gene matches: 5. This CDR3 is CASSHGTGRDEKLFF. CDR3 DNA sequence: TGCGCCAGCAGCCACGGGACAGGGAGGGATGAAAAACTGTTTTTT.

The chain couples TRBV29-1 to TRBJ2-1; D is possibly TRBD2 (6 bases). The V end lost 6 bases, the J end lost 0 bases, and 12 bases lay between the germline ends. This CDR3 is built from 14 residues. Germline CDR1 reads SQVTM; CDR2 reads ANQGSEA. The CDR3 loop reads CSVAGGSSYNEQFF. The DNA for the CDR3 is TGCAGCGTGGCCGGGGGAAGCTCCTACAATGAGCAGTTCTTC.

The CDR3 bases are TGTGCCAGCAGCTCACGGGACAGGGGAACAGATACGCAGTATTTT. This translates into CASSSRDRGTDTQYF. The V and J genes are TRBV5-4 and TRBJ2-3, with TRBD1 identical over 10 bases. Trimming at V came to 3 bases and at J to 3 bases, leaving 4 bases not matched to a gene. The CDR3 runs to 15 residues. The germline V gene encodes CDR1 SGHNT and CDR2 YYREEE (reference sequence).

In DNA form, the CDR3 reads TGTGCCAGCAGCCCAGGGGGGACAGCGACAGATACGCAGTATTTT. This gives the protein CASSPGGTATDTQYF. The chain recombines TRBV11-3 with TRBJ2-3; TRBD1 is a possible D gene (7 bases). Per germline, CDR1 SGHNT and CDR2 YENEEA. Trimming stripped 5 bases from V and 3 bases from J, with 15 bases between. The CDR3 is 15 residues long.

The chain recombines TRBV5-1 with TRBJ1-3; D gene uncertain. Trimming removed 3 bases from V and 4 bases from J, with 8 bases in between. This CDR3 region has 13 residues. CDR1 and CDR2 (germline): SGHRS, YFSETQ. The CDR3 protein is CASSSLRGNTIYF. The CDR3 DNA is TGCGCCAGCAGCTCACTACGCGGAAACACCATATATTTT.

This clone was seen only once. Distinct nucleotide sequences in the sample also encode this CDR3. The chain joins TRBV18 to TRBJ1-1; weak D call: TRBD1 (5 bases). CDR3 length: 13 amino acids. V was clipped by 3 bases and J by 1 base, with 6 bases between them. Germline V CDR1 and CDR2: KGHSH, LQKENI. CDR3 amino acids: CASSPGQNTEAFF. The DNA of the CDR3 is TGTGCCAGCTCACCTGGACAGAACACTGAAGCTTTCTTT.

This chain connects TRBV5-4 to TRBJ1-1, with D tentatively TRBD1 (5 bases). Between the trimmed V and J ends, which lost 3 bases and 2 bases, there was a span of 11 bases. The CDR3 is 14 residues long. Germline values: CDR1 SGHNT, CDR2 YYREEE (reference sequence). CDR3 DNA sequence: TGTGCCAGCAGCTCCATGACAGATAACACTGAAGCTTTCTTT. It yields the protein CASSSMTDNTEAFF.

The chain recombines TRBV11-2 with TRBJ2-7; a possible D gene is TRBD2 (6 bases). CDR3 size: 15 residues. Trimming took off 5 bases at V and 3 bases at J, with 17 bases between the two ends. In germline, CDR1 is SGHAT, CDR2 FQNNGV. For the CDR3, the DNA is TGTGCCAGCAGCGGGACTCGACAGAAACTCTACGAGCAGTACTTC. Its protein product is CASSGTRQKLYEQYF.

CDR3 bases: TGTGCCAGCAGTTATCGACAGGTGAACACCGGGGAGCTGTTTTTT. It encodes CASSYRQVNTGELFF. The chain couples TRBV6-5 to TRBJ2-2; tentatively, D is TRBD1 (6 bases). This CDR3 is 15 amino acids long. Trimming stripped 3 bases from V and 1 base from J, with 9 bases between. In germline, CDR1 is MNHEY, CDR2 SVGAGI.

The chain combines TRBV4-1 with TRBJ2-7; 12 bases map to TRBD2. Germline V gene data show CDR1 as MGHRA and CDR2 as YSYEKL. After removal of 6 bases from V and 2 bases from J, the junction contained 5 bases not matched to a gene. The CDR3 length is 15 residues. The chain's CDR3 is CASRQTSGGAYEQYF. The CDR3 DNA reads as TGCGCCAGCAGACAGACTAGCGGGGGAGCCTACGAGCAGTACTTC.

The chain links TRBV6-5 to TRBJ1-2, with D possibly being TRBD1 (5 bases). This CDR3 has 15 residues. The germline V and J ends were trimmed by 6 bases and 4 bases, with 18 bases remaining between them. CDR1 and CDR2 from the germline V gene are MNHEY and SVGAGI. This CDR3 is CASRRASGVAYGYTF. The CDR3 DNA is TGTGCCAGCAGACGCGCTTCGGGGGTAGCCTATGGCTACACCTTC.

The chain joins TRBV29-1 to TRBJ1-5, with unresolved D. The V end lost 4 bases, the J end lost 0 bases, and 4 bases lay between the germline ends. Germline V gene lookup returns CDR1 SQVTM and CDR2 ANQGSEA. CDR3 size: 12 residues. DNA of the CDR3: TGCAGCGTTGGTAGTAGCAATCAGCCCCAGCATTTT. Protein: CSVGSSNQPQHF.

The chain joins TRBV27 to TRBJ1-2, with 8 bases lining up with TRBD1. Trimming cost V 5 bases and J 7 bases; bases outside gene matches: 3. From germline, CDR1 is MNHEY and CDR2 SMNVEV (reference sequence). The CDR3 is 12 residues long. The CDR3 spells CASSTGGFGYTF. The DNA for the CDR3 is TGTGCCAGCAGTACAGGGGGGTTTGGCTACACCTTC.

This clone occurred a few times. This rearrangement joins TRBV21-1 to TRBJ1-4. TRBV21-1 is termed a pseudogene. The CDR3 consists of 16 residues. The CDR3 sequence is CARGAGGLATNEKLFF. The CDR3 nucleotides read TGTGCCCGCGGGGCAGGGGGACTAGCAACTAATGAAAAACTGTTTTTT.

This clone was observed a single time. This chain joins TRBV9 and TRBJ2-1; tentatively, D is TRBD2 (6 bases). CDR1 SGDLS and CDR2 YYNGEE come from the germline V gene. CDR3 length: 13 residues. V was cut by 3 bases and J by 9 bases, with 13 bases left in between. The CDR3 sequence is CASSAGPAGEQFF. The CDR3 nucleotides read TGTGCCAGCAGCGCGGGTCCAGCGGGTGAGCAGTTCTTC.

This rearrangement joins TRBV21-1 to TRBJ1-2; TRBD1 was called by the table and not checked on the DNA. TRBV21-1 is a pseudogene. This CDR3 is 16 amino acids long. In nucleotides, the CDR3 is TGTGCCAGCAGCTCGGGGACAGGGAGGATTGACTATGGCTACACCTTC. Translation gives CASSSGTGRIDYGYTF.

V gene TRBV7-2 combines with J gene TRBJ1-6, with no clear D. Trimming removed 5 bases from V and 3 bases from J, with 8 bases in between. Germline loops: CDR1 SGHTA, CDR2 FQGNSA. The CDR3 is 14 residues long. The CDR3 DNA follows: TGTGCCAGCAGCCCCCAAAACTATAATTCACCCCTCCACTTT. Translated, it gives CASSPQNYNSPLHF.

This chain links TRBV4-3 with TRBJ1-3; possibly TRBD1 for D (5 bases). There are 16 residues in the CDR3. Germline CDR1 is LGHNA and CDR2 is YSLEER. V lost 0 bases, J lost 5 bases, and 14 bases lay in between. The CDR3 bases are TGCGCCAGCAGCCAAGACCCCCAGCCAGGGAGAAACACCATATATTTT. Residues: CASSQDPQPGRNTIYF.

The J gene is TRBJ1-1, the V gene TRBV9; 8 bases align to TRBD1. The germline CDR1 and CDR2 sequences are SGDLS and YYNGEE. This CDR3 is built from 14 residues. Trimming at V came to 5 bases and at J to 5 bases, leaving 8 bases not matched to a gene. The CDR3: CASSRGQGRTEAFF. The CDR3 coding sequence is TGTGCCAGCAGTAGAGGACAGGGTCGAACTGAAGCTTTCTTT.

The V call is TRBV19, the J call TRBJ2-2; 7 bases align to TRBD2. The CDR3 length is 15 residues. Germline values: CDR1 LNHDA, CDR2 SQIVND (reference sequence). With V trimmed by 3 bases and J by 6 bases, 7 bases remained unmatched. This CDR3 is CASSIYAGVAGELFF. Written as DNA, the CDR3 is TGTGCCAGTAGTATCTACGCGGGAGTGGCCGGGGAGCTGTTTTTT.

V usage is TRBV24-1 and J usage is TRBJ1-5; tentatively, D is TRBD1 (6 bases). The CDR3 sequence is 14 residues long. The V gene lost 3 bases and the J gene lost 9 bases, with 14 bases spanning the gap. CDR1 is KGHDR and CDR2 is SFDVKD in the germline V gene. CDR3 nucleotide sequence: TGTGCCACCAGTGATACACTCAGGGGTGGGCCCCAGCATTTT. It is translated as CATSDTLRGGPQHF.

The genes are TRBV30 and TRBJ1-2; tentatively, D is TRBD1 (5 bases). Germline V gives CDR1 GTSNPN, CDR2 SVGIG (reference sequence). The V end lost 0 bases, the J end lost 7 bases, and 21 bases lay between the germline ends. The CDR3 spans 16 residues. CDR3 DNA sequence: TGTGCCTGGAGTGTCCTCTTCTTTGGCGGGAGGGGTGGCTACACCTTC. This encodes CAWSVLFFGGRGGYTF.

This rearrangement joins TRBV3-1 (or the pseudogene TRBV3-2) to TRBJ1-1; 11 positions match TRBD1. V shed 1 base and J 4 bases; nucleotides not matched to a gene: 2. The germline V gene has CDR1 LGHDT and CDR2 YNNKEL (reference sequence). This CDR3 has 15 residues. DNA of the CDR3: TGTGCCAGCAGCCAAGTAGGGACAGGGGGCACTGAAGCTTTCTTT. It yields the protein CASSQVGTGGTEAFF.

The CDR3 sequence: CASSYVLEADTQYF. The CDR3 DNA sequence: TGTGCCAGCAGCTATGTTCTCGAGGCAGATACGCAGTATTTT. The rearrangement links TRBV5-4 to TRBJ2-3; D gene ambiguous. This CDR3 spans 14 amino acids. The germline V gene has CDR1 SGHNT and CDR2 YYREEE (reference sequence). Trimming took 3 bases from V and 4 from J, leaving 12 bases between them.

This chain joins TRBV9 and TRBJ2-6, with D possibly TRBD1 on 6 matching bases. Germline CDR1 is SGDLS and CDR2 is YYNGEE. Trimming cost V 2 bases and J 2 bases, with 17 bases left between them. CDR3 length: 18 amino acids. CDR3 nucleotides: TGTGCCAGCAGCGTTGGAGTACAGGGATTACCTGGGGCCAACGTCCTGACTTTC. Translation: CASSVGVQGLPGANVLTF.